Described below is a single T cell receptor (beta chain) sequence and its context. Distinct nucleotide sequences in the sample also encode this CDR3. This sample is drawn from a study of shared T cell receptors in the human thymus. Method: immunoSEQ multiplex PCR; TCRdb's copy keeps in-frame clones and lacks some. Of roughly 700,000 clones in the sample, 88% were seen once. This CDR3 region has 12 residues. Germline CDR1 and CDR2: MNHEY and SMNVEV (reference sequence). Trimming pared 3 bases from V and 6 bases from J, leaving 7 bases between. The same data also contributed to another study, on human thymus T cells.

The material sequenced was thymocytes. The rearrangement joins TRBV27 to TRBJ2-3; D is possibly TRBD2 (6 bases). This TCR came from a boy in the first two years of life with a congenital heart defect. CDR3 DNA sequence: TGTGCCAGCAGTTTCGGGGGTGATACGCAGTATTTT. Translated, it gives CASSFGGDTQYF.